This T cell receptor (beta chain) was profiled in a study of blood T cell repertoires in COVID-19. For the study at large: Sites across the United States, Italy and Spain contributed samples from acute and convalescent COVID-19.

In the study's own analysis: Estimation of nucleated cell counts relied on the amplification of reference gene primers. Libraries were prepared by immunoSEQ multiplex PCR; TCRdb keeps only in-frame clonotypes and omits some of them. The DNA was the basis for D and trimming; V, J and clone size are from that table. This sample has more than 200,000 clones, with 88% found just once. The CDR3 is 17 amino acids. In germline, CDR1 is SGHTA, CDR2 FQGNSA. V lost 1 base and J lost 7; bases outside the gene matches: 11. The receptor was isolated from a woman aged 55-70 years with acute or convalescent COVID-19. Sequencing was done on a sample of peripheral blood. The chain uses TRBV7-2 and TRBJ2-3, with 10 bases that match TRBD1. CDR3 in amino acids: CASSLDLTGGARNTQYF. The CDR3 bases are TGTGCCAGCAGCTTAGATCTGACAGGGGGCGCACGTAATACGCAGTATTTT.